The present T cell receptor (beta chain) was sequenced within a study of shared clonotypes between healthy human individuals. The germline V gene encodes CDR1 MGHDK and CDR2 SYGVNS. Between the trimmed V and J ends, which lost 4 bases and 5 bases, there was a span of 14 bases. The CDR3 loop spans 14 amino acids. The assay was run at deep level. Sequencing was performed with immunoSEQ multiplex PCR; in TCRdb, only in-frame clones are kept and a portion is missing. The sample has 450,000 to 500,000 clones; 76% are singletons. The receptor comes from a woman aged 40 to 49 in good health. Some clones in this sample may be carry-over from other donors' samples. Sequenced input: PBMCs. The chain is built from TRBV25-1 and TRBJ2-5, with no clear D. The CDR3 DNA reads TGTGCCAGCAGTGCCTCAATCCTCGTCGAGACCCAGTACTTC. It encodes CASSASILVETQYF.